The clone carrying this T cell receptor (beta chain) was seen a few times. This entry belongs to a study of blood T cell repertoires in COVID-19. Grouping used clinical history reported by participants in a survey and questionnaire. All exposed participants met a person with COVID-19 within 2 weeks before entering the study. This CDR3 spans 14 amino acids. J lost 7 bases, V lost 4 bases, and 5 bases had no gene match. Germline V lookup: CDR1 SGDLS, CDR2 YYNGEE. The repertoire was sequenced with immunoSEQ multiplex PCR; TCRdb's copy has only in-frame clones and lacks some. The sample carries 200,000 to 250,000 clones, 85% to 90% recorded once.

The source is a man aged 30-40 years who had been exposed to COVID-19. The sample taken for sequencing was PBMCs or T cells enriched from blood (not recorded which). The genes are TRBV9 and TRBJ1-6, with 7 bases that match TRBD1. As DNA, the CDR3 is TGTGCCAGCAGCCCCCGGGACAGCAATTCACCCCTCCACTTT. The encoded protein is CASSPRDSNSPLHF.